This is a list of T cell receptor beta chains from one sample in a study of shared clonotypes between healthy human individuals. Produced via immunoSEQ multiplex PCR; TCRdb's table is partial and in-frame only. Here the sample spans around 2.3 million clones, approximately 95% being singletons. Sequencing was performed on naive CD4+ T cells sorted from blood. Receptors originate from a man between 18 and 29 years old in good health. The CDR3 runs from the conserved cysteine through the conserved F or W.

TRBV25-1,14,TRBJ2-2,CASTSGLNTGELFF
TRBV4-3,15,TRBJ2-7,CASSQEGGGVYEQYF
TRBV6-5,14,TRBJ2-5,CASSYLGGLETQYF
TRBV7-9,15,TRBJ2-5,CASSSTNGLQETQYF
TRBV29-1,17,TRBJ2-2,CSFSPGTRGTGAGELFF
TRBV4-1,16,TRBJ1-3,CASSQDVGLSGNTIYF
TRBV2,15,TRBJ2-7,CASRSRGREGGWQYF
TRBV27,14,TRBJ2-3,CASSPGQGKDTQYF
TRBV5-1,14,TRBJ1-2,CASSLEPSLGGYTF
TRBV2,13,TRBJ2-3,CARQRSQADTQYF
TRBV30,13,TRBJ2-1,CACQLGIYNEQFF
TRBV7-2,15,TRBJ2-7,CASSWTSGPSYEQYF
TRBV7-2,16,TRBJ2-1,CASSLEAAFSYNEQFF
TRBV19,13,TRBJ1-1,CASSIELQGKAFF
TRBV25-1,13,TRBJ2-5,CASSLPGAQTQYF
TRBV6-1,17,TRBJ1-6,CASSEGARGVGNSPLHF
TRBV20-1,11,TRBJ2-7,CSAHEVPEQYF
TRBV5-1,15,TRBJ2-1,CASSSQTSGGNEQFF
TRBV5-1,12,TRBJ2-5,CASRRWGETQYF
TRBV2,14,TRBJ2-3,CASSLGQGADTQYF